Each of the 9 T cell receptor beta chains below was sequenced from the same sample in a study of human T cells and chemical hapten exposure. Sample time point: pre-sensitization, week 0. Treatment: therapeutic diphenylcyclopropenone sensitization with weekly scalp DPC. TCRdb analysed the RACE reads with MiXCR anew, one entry per CDR3 protein. Seen here are roughly 380,000 distinct CDR3 sequences, more than 4.5% observed once, and the top ten hold just over 2.5%. The source was whole blood, collected in connection with sensitization to the hapten diphenylcyclopropenone (DPC). These receptors all stem from a woman aged 45-65 years with alopecia areata. Some clones in this sample may be carry-over from other donors' samples.

This sequence joins TRBV7-9 and TRBJ1-1, with D possibly being TRBD1 (5 bases). Germline CDR1 and CDR2: SEHNR and FQNEAQ (reference sequence). Trimming cost V 1 base and J 6 bases, with 12 bases left between them. The CDR3 is 14 amino acids. The DNA for the CDR3 is TGTGCCAGCAGCTTAGGTGGGGGGTACGCTGAAGCTTTCTTT. Protein: CASSLGGGYAEAFF. Supplemented by reference TRBV7-9 and TRBJ1-1, the full variable domain reads DTGVSQNPRHKITKRGQNVTFRCDPISEHNRLYWYRQTLGQGPEFLTYFQNEAQLEKSRLLSDRFSAERPKGSFSTLEIQRTEQGDSAMYLCASSLGGGYAEAFFGQGTRLTVV.

This clonotype was counted ten times or more. The chain has TRBV12-3 or TRBV12-4 and TRBJ2-7; either TRBD1 or TRBD2 may supply D (6 bases each). The CDR3 has 15 residues. The ends were cut back, 4 bases at V and 5 bases at J, with 18 bases in the middle. For the CDR3, the DNA is TGTGCCAGCAGTTCCCCCGCGAGGGGGGAGGACGAGCAGTACTTC. It specifies CASSSPARGEDEQYF.

With respect to this clonotype: A much larger clone lies a single base off, so this may be a read error. CDR3 in amino acids: CVSRIGLAGGEETQYF. In DNA form, the CDR3 reads TGTGTCAGCAGAATCGGACTAGCGGGAGGGGAAGAGACCCAGTACTTC. This chain connects TRBV13 to TRBJ2-5, with 15 bases identical to TRBD2. The CDR3 is made up of 16 amino acids. Germline CDR1 and CDR2: PRHDT and FYEKMQ (reference sequence).

Points on this clonotype: It may be a read error: a sequence one base away is much more abundant. The chain recombines TRBV10-3 with TRBJ2-1, with 7 bases matching TRBD1. There are 18 residues in the CDR3. Germline CDR1 is ENHRY and CDR2 is SYGVKD. CDR3: CAISDPRTGTKSYYEQFF. As DNA, the CDR3 is TGTGCCATCAGTGACCCGAGGACAGGTACTAAATCCTACTATGAGCAGTTCTTC.

This clonotype has just a few counts. The gene calls are TRBV10-3 and TRBJ1-5; the D gene is possibly TRBD1 (6 bases). The CDR3 loop spans 16 amino acids. Trimming took 3 bases from V and 4 from J, leaving 16 bases between them. Germline V gene data show CDR1 as ENHRY and CDR2 as SYGVKD. The CDR3 reads CAISDGAGALNQPQHF. CDR3 nucleotides: TGTGCCATCAGTGATGGGGCAGGGGCGCTAAATCAGCCCCAGCATTTT.

V is TRBV7-8 and J is TRBJ2-3; TRBD2 is a possible D gene (6 bases). V was clipped by 5 bases and J by 5 bases, with 14 bases between them. The V gene's germline CDR1 is SGHVS and CDR2 FQNEAQ. The CDR3 is made up of 14 amino acids. The CDR3 spells CASSLVGGVDTQYF. The CDR3 nucleotides read TGTGCCAGCAGCCTGGTGGGGGGAGTAGATACGCAGTATTTT.

This clonotype has at least ten counts. The V gene is TRBV20-1, the J gene TRBJ2-3, with TRBD2 identical over 13 bases. V was clipped by 0 bases and J by 4 bases; unmatched bases: 7. Germline CDR1 DFQATT, CDR2 SNEGSKA (reference sequence). This CDR3 has 17 residues. CDR3 amino acids: CSARDLGLAGVADTQYF. DNA for the CDR3: TGCAGTGCTAGAGATCTTGGACTAGCGGGAGTCGCAGATACGCAGTATTTT.

This clonotype was recorded at least ten times. The chain links TRBV6-2 or TRBV6-3 to TRBJ2-1; TRBD2 matches 10 bases. V shed 5 bases and J 14 bases; nucleotides not matched to a gene: 3. The V gene's germline CDR1 is MNHEY and CDR2 SVGEGT. The CDR3 spans 11 residues. CDR3 protein: CASSSGRVKFF. The CDR3 DNA is TGTGCCAGCAGTAGCGGGAGGGTAAAGTTCTTC.

As to this clonotype: This clone may be a read error of a much larger clone one base away. V usage is TRBV6-6 and J usage is TRBJ1-1; D might be TRBD1 (5 bases). The CDR3 runs to 15 residues. Germline lookup yields CDR1 MNHNY and CDR2 SVGAGI (reference sequence). V was clipped by 0 bases and J by 4 bases, with 12 bases between them. Written as DNA, the CDR3 is TGTGCCAGCAGTTACTCGCCGGGGCTGAGCACTGAAGCTTTCTTT. Amino acids: CASSYSPGLSTEAFF.